Listed below are T cell receptor beta chains from one sample, sequenced in a study of control samples from healthy donors and cancer patients. Measured with immunoSEQ multiplex PCR; TCRdb has only the in-frame clones, and not every one. The profile shows 150,000 to 200,000 clones, 80% to 95% of them singletons. The source material was blood. These receptors were taken from a man aged 18-30 years in good health. The CDR3 runs from the conserved cysteine through the conserved F or W. Each record gives: V gene, CDR3 length, J gene, CDR3 protein.

TRBV28	12	TRBJ1-1	CASSPAFGEAFF
TRBV2	15	TRBJ1-5	CASRRQRAPDQPQHF
TRBV5-1	13	TRBJ1-1	CASSLLAGREAFF
TRBV6-5	13	TRBJ2-5	CASWDLPIETQYF
TRBV5-1	14	TRBJ2-7	CASSLVAVAYEQYF
TRBV11-2	16	TRBJ2-7	CASSLLAGGPRYEQYF
TRBV28	16	TRBJ2-3	CASSLQQGLPADTQYF
TRBV14	19	TRBJ2-1	CASSRWTSGGAPLDNEQFF
TRBV18	17	TRBJ2-5	CASLLMASGSLEETQYF
TRBV2	14	TRBJ1-5	CASRGTGVGQPQHF
TRBV4-2	13	TRBJ2-7	CASSQGAVYEQYF
TRBV7-3	16	TRBJ2-1	CASSSQPGQGTREQFF
TRBV28	16	TRBJ2-3	CASSSGWGEDPDTQYF
TRBV6-5	14	TRBJ1-2	CASSYSRRDYGYTF
TRBV12-3/TRBV12-4	12	TRBJ2-1	CASSPLSNEQFF
TRBV12-5	14	TRBJ1-2	CASGQRDRVYGYTF